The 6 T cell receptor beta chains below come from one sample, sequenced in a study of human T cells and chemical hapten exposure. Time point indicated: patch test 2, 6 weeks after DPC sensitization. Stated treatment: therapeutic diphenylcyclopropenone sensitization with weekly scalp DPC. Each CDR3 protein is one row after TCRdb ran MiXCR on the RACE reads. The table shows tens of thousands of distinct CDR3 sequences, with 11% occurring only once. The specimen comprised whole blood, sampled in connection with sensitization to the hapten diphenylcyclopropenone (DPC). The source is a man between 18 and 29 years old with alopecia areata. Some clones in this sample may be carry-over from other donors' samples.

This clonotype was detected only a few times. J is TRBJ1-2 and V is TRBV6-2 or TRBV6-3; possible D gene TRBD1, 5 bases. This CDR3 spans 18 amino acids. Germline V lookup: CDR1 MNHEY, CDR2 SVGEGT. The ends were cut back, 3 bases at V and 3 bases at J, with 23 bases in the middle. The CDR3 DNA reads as TGTGCCAGCAGTTATGTTTCTGGCAGGGTATCAACCCACTATGGCTACACCTTC. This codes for CASSYVSGRVSTHYGYTF.

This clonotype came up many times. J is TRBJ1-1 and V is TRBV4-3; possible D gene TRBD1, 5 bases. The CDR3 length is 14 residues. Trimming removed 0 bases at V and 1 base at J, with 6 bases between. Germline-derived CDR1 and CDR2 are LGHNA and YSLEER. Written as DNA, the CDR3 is TGCGCCAGCAGCCAAGATACAGGGAACACTGAAGCTTTCTTT. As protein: CASSQDTGNTEAFF.

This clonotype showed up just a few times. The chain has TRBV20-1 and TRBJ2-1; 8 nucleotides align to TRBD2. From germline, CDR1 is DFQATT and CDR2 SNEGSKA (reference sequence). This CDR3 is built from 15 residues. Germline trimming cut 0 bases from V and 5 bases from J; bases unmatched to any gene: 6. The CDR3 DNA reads TGCAGTGCTAGAGACGGAACGGGGGGGCACAATGAGCAGTTCTTC. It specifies CSARDGTGGHNEQFF.

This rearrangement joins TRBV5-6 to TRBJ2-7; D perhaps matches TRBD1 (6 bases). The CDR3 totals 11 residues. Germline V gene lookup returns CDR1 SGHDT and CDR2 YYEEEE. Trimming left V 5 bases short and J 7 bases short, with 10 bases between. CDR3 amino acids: CASSFDREQYV. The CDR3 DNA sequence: TGTGCCAGCAGTTTTGACAGGGAGCAGTACGTC.

The CDR3 nucleotides read TGTGCCAGCAGCCCGAGCGGGGGGCCTTACAATGAGCAGTTCTTC. This translates into CASSPSGGPYNEQFF. The genes are TRBV6-2 or TRBV6-3 and TRBJ2-1; TRBD2 matches at 9 bases. Germline CDR1 MNHEY, CDR2 SVGEGT. The V and J ends lost 6 bases and 4 bases, in that order; junction bases with no gene match: 7. The CDR3 has 15 residues.

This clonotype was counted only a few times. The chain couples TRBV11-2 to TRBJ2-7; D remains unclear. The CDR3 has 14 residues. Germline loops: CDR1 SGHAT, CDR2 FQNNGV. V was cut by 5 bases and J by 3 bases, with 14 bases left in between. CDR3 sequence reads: CASSPLVSVYEQYF. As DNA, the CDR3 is TGTGCCAGCAGCCCCCTGGTCTCCGTCTACGAGCAGTACTTC. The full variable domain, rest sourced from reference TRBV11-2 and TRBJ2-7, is EAGVAQSPRYKIIEKRQSVAFWCNPISGHATLYWYQQILGQGPKLLIQFQNNGVVDDSQLPKDRFSAERLKGVDSTLKIQPAKLEDSAVYLCASSPLVSVYEQYFGPGTRLTVT.